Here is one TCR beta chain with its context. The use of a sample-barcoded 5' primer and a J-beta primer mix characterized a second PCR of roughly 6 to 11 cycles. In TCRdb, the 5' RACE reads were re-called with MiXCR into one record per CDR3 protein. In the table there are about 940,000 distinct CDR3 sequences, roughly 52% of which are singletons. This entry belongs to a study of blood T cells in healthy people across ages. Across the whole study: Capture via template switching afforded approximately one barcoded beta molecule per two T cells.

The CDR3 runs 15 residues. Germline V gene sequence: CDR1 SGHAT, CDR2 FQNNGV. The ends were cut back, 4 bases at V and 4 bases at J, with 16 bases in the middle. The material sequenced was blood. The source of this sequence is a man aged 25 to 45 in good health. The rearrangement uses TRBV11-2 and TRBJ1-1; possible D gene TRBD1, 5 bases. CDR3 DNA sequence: TGTGCCAGCAGCTGGGGACCGATTTCGGTCACTGAAGCTTTCTTT. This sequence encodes CASSWGPISVTEAFF. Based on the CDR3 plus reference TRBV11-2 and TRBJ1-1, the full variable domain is EAGVAQSPRYKIIEKRQSVAFWCNPISGHATLYWYQQILGQGPKLLIQFQNNGVVDDSQLPKDRFSAERLKGVDSTLKIQPAKLEDSAVYLCASSWGPISVTEAFFGQGTRLTVV.